These 27 T cell receptor beta chains were sequenced from one sample in a study of shared clonotypes between healthy human individuals. CD45RO-negative, CCR7-positively selected cells formed the naive CD8 fraction, excluding terminally differentiated effector memory CD45RA+ cells. The protocol was immunoSEQ multiplex PCR, while the TCRdb copy is restricted to in-frame clones and leaves out a portion. This table holds over 750,000 clones, approximately 96% found once. The sequenced sample consisted of naive CD8+ T cells sorted from blood. These receptor sequences come from a man aged 25 to 40 in good health.

V gene TRBV7-6 combines with J gene TRBJ2-5; TRBD1 is a possible D gene (5 bases). CDR1 is SGHVS, CDR2 FNYEAQ, per germline. CDR3 length: 14 residues. With 6 bases removed from V and 1 base from J, the gap between germline ends came to 12 bases. The CDR3 DNA follows: TGTGCCAGCAGTCTAACAGGTGCCCAAGAGACCCAGTACTTC. Its translation is CASSLTGAQETQYF.

The chain employs TRBV7-2 and TRBJ2-5, with 11 positions matching TRBD2. This CDR3 region has 15 residues. The germline gives CDR1 SGHTA, CDR2 FQGNSA. V shed 1 base, J shed 6 bases, and the junction held 4 bases outside the gene matches. The CDR3 bases are TGTGCCAGCAGCTTAGTAGCGGGAGGGCCGCAGACCCAGTACTTC. Translation: CASSLVAGGPQTQYF.

The chain recombines TRBV11-2 with TRBJ1-2; D may be TRBD1 (5 bases). V was trimmed by 4 bases and J by 11 bases, leaving 17 bases between them. This CDR3 contains 13 residues. Germline V gene sequence: CDR1 SGHAT, CDR2 FQNNGV. CDR3 region: CASSYGTGQEYTF. The CDR3 DNA follows: TGTGCCAGCAGCTATGGAACGGGGCAGGAGTACACCTTC.

This chain connects TRBV19 to TRBJ2-6, with unresolved D. The CDR3 contains 15 residues. Germline lookup yields CDR1 LNHDA and CDR2 SQIVND (reference sequence). V lost 8 bases to trimming and J lost 0 bases, with 11 bases between them. The CDR3 reads CASSPLLSGANVLTF. CDR3 coding DNA: TGTGCCAGTTCCCCACTCCTCTCTGGGGCCAACGTCCTGACTTTC.

DNA for the CDR3: TGTGCCAGTAGTATTGACAGGGGACGGCTCTCTGGAAACACCATATATTTT. This gives the protein CASSIDRGRLSGNTIYF. This chain joins TRBV19 and TRBJ1-3, with TRBD1 matching over 8 bases. The CDR3 runs 17 residues. V lost 3 bases and J lost 0; bases outside the gene matches: 7. Germline CDR1 reads LNHDA; CDR2 reads SQIVND (reference sequence).

V is TRBV4-3 and J is TRBJ2-7, with a possible D match to TRBD2 (6 bases). Trimming stripped 5 bases from V and 7 bases from J, with 15 bases between. The CDR3 runs to 13 residues. Germline values: CDR1 LGHNA, CDR2 YSLEER. CDR3 sequence reads: CASSESGVQEQYF. Written as DNA, the CDR3 is TGCGCCAGCAGCGAATCGGGGGTGCAAGAGCAGTACTTC.

The chain combines TRBV6-4 with TRBJ1-5, with 8 nucleotides matching TRBD1. J gave up 2 bases and V 2 bases, and 8 bases lay outside the gene matches. CDR1 is MRHNA, CDR2 SNTAGT, per germline. This CDR3 has 17 amino acids. The CDR3 sequence: CASSDRAEQGGNQPQHF. In DNA, the CDR3 is TGTGCCAGCAGTGACCGAGCCGAACAGGGGGGCAATCAGCCCCAGCATTTT.

The V call is TRBV21-1, the J call TRBJ2-7. TRBV21-1 counts as a pseudogene. This CDR3 is built from 13 residues. The CDR3 DNA is TGTGCCAGCATAGGGCCGGGCTCCTACGAGCAGTACTTC. It translates to CASIGPGSYEQYF.

The gene calls are TRBV30 and TRBJ2-3; TRBD1 agrees at 8 bases. This CDR3 is built from 16 residues. With 4 bases clipped from V and 3 bases from J, the junction kept 12 bases outside the gene matches. Germline V CDR1 and CDR2: GTSNPN, SVGIG (reference sequence). CDR3 sequence (DNA): TGTGCCTGGACCTTCGACAGGGGCTGGACTACAGATACGCAGTATTTT. It codes for CAWTFDRGWTTDTQYF.

About this clone itself: The sample carries other DNA sequences with the same CDR3. CDR3 amino acids: CSVTDSSYEQYF. The CDR3 coding sequence is TGCAGCGTGACGGACAGCTCCTACGAGCAGTACTTC. The gene calls are TRBV29-1 and TRBJ2-7; TRBD1 might be the D (6 bases). V lost 6 bases, J lost 0 bases, and 9 bases lay in between. The germline V gene has CDR1 SQVTM and CDR2 ANQGSEA. CDR3 length: 12 amino acids.

The chain recombines TRBV4-2 with TRBJ2-1, with TRBD2 matching over 13 bases. CDR1 and CDR2 from the germline V gene are LGHNA and YNFKEQ. The CDR3 has 15 amino acids. Trimming at V came to 4 bases and at J to 7 bases, leaving 4 bases not matched to a gene. DNA for the CDR3: TGTGCCAGCAGCCGGGGACTAGCGGGATTTAATGAGCAGTTCTTC. It specifies CASSRGLAGFNEQFF.

In its sample, this clone was seen once. The gene calls are TRBV27 and TRBJ2-3; D remains ambiguous. The length of the CDR3 is 13 residues. V dropped 5 bases and J dropped 7 bases, with 13 bases sitting between them. Germline-derived CDR1 and CDR2 are MNHEY and SMNVEV (reference sequence). CDR3 coding DNA: TGTGCCAGCAGTCAAACCCCGGCCTATACGCAGTATTTT. This translates into CASSQTPAYTQYF.

The CDR3: CASSQDTGVNTEAFF. The CDR3 bases are TGCGCCAGCAGCCAAGATACGGGGGTCAACACTGAAGCTTTCTTT. The rearrangement joins TRBV4-3 to TRBJ1-1; D is perhaps TRBD1 (5 bases). CDR1 is LGHNA and CDR2 is YSLEER in the germline V gene. CDR3 length: 15 amino acids. V gave up 0 bases and J gave up 2 bases, with 10 bases separating them.

This chain joins TRBV19 and TRBJ2-3, with 7 bases that match TRBD2. Trimming took 0 bases from V and 5 from J; bases not matched to a gene: 8. CDR1 and CDR2 (germline): LNHDA, SQIVND (reference sequence). The CDR3 sequence is 16 residues long. CDR3 loop: CASSIEEGTTLDTQYF. As DNA, the CDR3 is TGTGCCAGTAGTATAGAGGAGGGGACTACCCTAGATACGCAGTATTTT.

The chain carries TRBV7-8 and TRBJ2-5, with 8 bases aligning to TRBD2. The CDR3 totals 17 residues. CDR1 SGHVS and CDR2 FQNEAQ come from the germline V gene. J gave up 4 bases and V 4 bases, and 14 bases lay outside the gene matches. Here the CDR3 reads CASSWVKWREAGETQYF. The CDR3 DNA reads as TGTGCCAGCAGCTGGGTAAAGTGGCGGGAGGCTGGAGAGACCCAGTACTTC.

The chain carries TRBV28 and TRBJ2-5, with a tentative D call TRBD1 (5 bases). This CDR3 has 13 residues. Germline V gene lookup returns CDR1 MDHEN and CDR2 SYDVKM. Trimming took off 6 bases at V and 1 base at J, with 9 bases between the two ends. DNA for the CDR3: TGTGCCAGCAGAATGACAGCCCAAGAGACCCAGTACTTC. Its protein product is CASRMTAQETQYF. Filled out from reference TRBV28 and TRBJ2-5, the complete variable domain reads DVKVTQSSRYLVKRTGEKVFLECVQDMDHENMFWYRQDPGLGLRLIYFSYDVKMKEKGDIPEGYSVSREKKERFSLILESASTNQTSMYLCASRMTAQETQYFGPGTRLLVL.

The chain is built from TRBV6-6 and TRBJ1-5; D perhaps matches TRBD1 (6 bases). This CDR3 contains 13 residues. V lost 8 bases to trimming and J lost 3 bases, with 11 bases between them. Per the germline V gene, CDR1 is MNHNY and CDR2 is SVGAGI (reference sequence). For the CDR3, the DNA is TGTGCCAGCTCCGGGACACTCAATCAGCCCCAGCATTTT. Residues: CASSGTLNQPQHF.

Notes on this clone: Other DNA sequences from this sample encode an identical CDR3 as well. The J gene is TRBJ2-1, the V gene TRBV27, with unresolved D. This CDR3 spans 9 amino acids. The germline CDR1 and CDR2 sequences are MNHEY and SMNVEV (reference sequence). The ends were cut back, 8 bases at V and 8 bases at J, with 4 bases in the middle. The CDR3 protein is CASGYEQFF. CDR3 in DNA: TGTGCCAGCGGATATGAGCAGTTCTTC.

V is TRBV28 and J is TRBJ1-5; D is possibly TRBD1 (6 bases). Deletions cut 3 bases from V and 3 bases from J, with 15 bases between. The CDR3 loop spans 16 amino acids. The germline V gene has CDR1 MDHEN and CDR2 SYDVKM. The CDR3 reads CASSFSGGQHNQPQHF. The CDR3 bases are TGTGCCAGCAGTTTTTCTGGAGGACAGCACAATCAGCCCCAGCATTTT. Full variable domain (outside the CDR3, taken from reference TRBV28 and TRBJ1-5): DVKVTQSSRYLVKRTGEKVFLECVQDMDHENMFWYRQDPGLGLRLIYFSYDVKMKEKGDIPEGYSVSREKKERFSLILESASTNQTSMYLCASSFSGGQHNQPQHFGDGTRLSIL.

The J gene is TRBJ2-5, the V gene TRBV18, with TRBD2 matching over 13 bases. This CDR3 is 15 amino acids long. The V segment lost 3 bases and the J segment 2 bases; nucleotides outside the gene matches: 0. Germline V lookup: CDR1 KGHSH, CDR2 LQKENI. CDR3 DNA sequence: TGTGCCAGCTCACCGGGACTAGCGGGGCAAGAGACCCAGTACTTC. Amino acids: CASSPGLAGQETQYF.

The rearrangement uses TRBV28 and TRBJ2-3; TRBD2 aligns across 11 bases. The CDR3 spans 16 residues. Looked up from germline, CDR1 is MDHEN and CDR2 is SYDVKM. V shed 4 bases and J 0 bases; nucleotides not matched to a gene: 3. CDR3 region: CASSYRTSGSTDTQYF. The CDR3 DNA reads TGTGCCAGCAGTTACAGGACTAGCGGGAGCACAGATACGCAGTATTTT.

The chain employs TRBV19 and TRBJ2-4, with TRBD2 identical over 8 bases. CDR1 is LNHDA and CDR2 is SQIVND in the germline V gene (reference sequence). This CDR3 is built from 15 residues. V gave up 3 bases and J gave up 7 bases; unmatched junction bases: 8. The CDR3 loop is CASSISAGDLNIQYF. The DNA for the CDR3 is TGTGCCAGTAGTATCTCAGCGGGAGATTTGAACATTCAGTACTTC.

A remark on this clone: Other DNA sequences within the sample encode an identical CDR3. This chain joins TRBV9 and TRBJ1-3; D is possibly TRBD1 (6 bases). The CDR3 is 15 residues long. Germline CDR1 reads SGDLS; CDR2 reads YYNGEE. V lost 2 bases, J lost 0 bases, and 9 bases lay in between. In nucleotides, the CDR3 is TGTGCCAGCAGCGTGGGCAGGGGCTCTGGAAACACCATATATTTT. It is translated as CASSVGRGSGNTIYF.

The gene calls are TRBV5-5 and TRBJ1-2; D is undetermined. Germline V CDR1 and CDR2: SGHKS, YYEKEE (reference sequence). Trimming shortened V by 2 bases and J by 10 bases, and 21 bases separated the two germline ends. The CDR3 is 15 amino acids. Here the CDR3 reads CASSLGSMRGAPYTF. DNA for the CDR3: TGTGCCAGCAGCTTAGGTTCGATGCGAGGAGCCCCCTACACCTTC. Full variable domain (outside the CDR3, taken from reference TRBV5-5 and TRBJ1-2): DAGVTQSPTHLIKTRGQQVTLRCSPISGHKSVSWYQQVLGQGPQFIFQYYEKEERGRGNFPDRFSARQFPNYSSELNVNALLLGDSALYLCASSLGSMRGAPYTFGSGTRLTVV.

V usage is TRBV11-2 and J usage is TRBJ2-7; D gene uncertain. Germline CDR1 reads SGHAT; CDR2 reads FQNNGV. The CDR3 spans 13 residues. The V and J ends lost 3 bases and 3 bases respectively, with 9 bases between them. The DNA for the CDR3 is TGTGCCAGCAGCTTGGAAATTAACTACGAGCAGTACTTC. It codes for CASSLEINYEQYF.

The chain uses TRBV5-1 and TRBJ2-7; 7 nucleotides match TRBD1. The trim removed 3 bases at V and 0 bases at J, leaving 9 bases unmatched. Germline CDR1 reads SGHRS; CDR2 reads YFSETQ. The CDR3 sequence is 16 residues long. In DNA form, the CDR3 reads TGCGCCAGCAGCTGGGGCGACAGGGAACTCTCCTACGAGCAGTACTTC. Protein: CASSWGDRELSYEQYF.

Comment on this clone: A read error may be the cause here, since a much bigger clone is one base away. Other DNA variants within this sample encode the same CDR3. CDR3 region: CASSLDGYEQYF. CDR3 DNA: TGCGCCAGCAGCTTGGACGGCTACGAGCAGTACTTC. This chain links TRBV5-1 with TRBJ2-7, with unresolved D. V lost 0 bases to trimming and J lost 3 bases, with 4 bases between them. The CDR3 covers 12 residues. In germline, CDR1 is SGHRS, CDR2 YFSETQ.